This T cell receptor beta chain was captured in a study of PD-1 blockade in classical Hodgkin lymphoma. Method: immunoSEQ multiplex PCR; TCRdb's copy keeps in-frame clones and lacks some. Of some 10,000 clones listed, around four fifths are singletons. V trimming: 8 bases; J trimming: 5 bases; junction bases outside the gene matches: 7. Germline CDR1 and CDR2: SEHNR and FQNEAQ (reference sequence). This CDR3 is 13 amino acids long. The time point: cycle 4 day 1 (C4D1), after five to seven weeks of nivolumab. The patients all showed relapse after autologous stem cell transplantation, while their brentuximab vedotin exposure varied. Researchers report purifying CD4+ T cells from thawed PBMCs by magnetic negative selection.

The receptor's source is a human donor with classical Hodgkin lymphoma. Sequenced material: CD4+ T cells from blood, taken before the fourth cycle of nivolumab. V gene TRBV7-9 combines with J gene TRBJ2-5; 8 bases are shared with TRBD2. The CDR3 sequence is CASGSGSGETQYF. Here the CDR3 DNA reads TGTGCCAGCGGGAGCGGGAGCGGTGAGACCCAGTACTTC.